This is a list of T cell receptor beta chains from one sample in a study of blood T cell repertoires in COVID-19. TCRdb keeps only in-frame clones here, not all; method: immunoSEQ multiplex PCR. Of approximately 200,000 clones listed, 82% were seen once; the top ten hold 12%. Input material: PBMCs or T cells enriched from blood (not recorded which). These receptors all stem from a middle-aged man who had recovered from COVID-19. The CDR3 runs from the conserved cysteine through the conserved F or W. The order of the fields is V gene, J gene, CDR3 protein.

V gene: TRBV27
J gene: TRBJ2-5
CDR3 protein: CASSPLRASGFQETQYF

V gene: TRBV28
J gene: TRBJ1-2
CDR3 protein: CASTHGTTYGYTF

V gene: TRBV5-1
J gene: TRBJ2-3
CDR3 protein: CASSETGQGARDTQYF

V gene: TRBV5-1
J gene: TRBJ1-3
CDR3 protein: CASSLGTRPNTIYF

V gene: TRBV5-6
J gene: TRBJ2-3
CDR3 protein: CASSFFSAGGQYF

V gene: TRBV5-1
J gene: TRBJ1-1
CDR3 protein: CASSLDLANTEAFF

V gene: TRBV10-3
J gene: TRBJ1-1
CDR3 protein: CAISDGAPNTEAFF

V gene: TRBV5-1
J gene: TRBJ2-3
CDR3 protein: CASSVGQADADTQYF

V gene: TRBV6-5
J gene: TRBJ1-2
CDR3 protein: CASSYADRGPARTF

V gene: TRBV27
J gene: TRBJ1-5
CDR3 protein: CASSTQTGVCQPQHF

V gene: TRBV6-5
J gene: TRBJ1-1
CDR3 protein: CASSSGQAYTEAFF

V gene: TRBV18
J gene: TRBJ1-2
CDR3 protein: CASSPRDSPLYGYTF

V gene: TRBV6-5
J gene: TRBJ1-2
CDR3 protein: CASSLQTTGRYGYTF

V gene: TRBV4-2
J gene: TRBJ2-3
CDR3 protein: CASSRREAGSDTQYF

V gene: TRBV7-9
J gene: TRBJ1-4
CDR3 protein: CASSLDRDRVLEKLFF

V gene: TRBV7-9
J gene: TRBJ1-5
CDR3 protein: CASSPRGAGNQPQHF

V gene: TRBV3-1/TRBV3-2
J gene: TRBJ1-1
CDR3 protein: CASSAQASNTEAFF

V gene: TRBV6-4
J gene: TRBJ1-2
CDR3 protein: CASSDLPTGEVYGYTF

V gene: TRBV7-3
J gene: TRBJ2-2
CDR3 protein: CASSLNLAGGPGTGELFF

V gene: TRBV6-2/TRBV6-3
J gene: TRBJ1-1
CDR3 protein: CASSFGQVAEAFF

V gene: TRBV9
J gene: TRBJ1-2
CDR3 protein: CASSVTGQRANYGYTF

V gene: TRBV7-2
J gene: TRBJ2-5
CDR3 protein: CASSLTSTQETQYF

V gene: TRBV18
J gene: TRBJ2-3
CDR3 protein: CASSPLSGEGTQYF

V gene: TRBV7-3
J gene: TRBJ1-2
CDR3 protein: CASSPGAGASVRYTF

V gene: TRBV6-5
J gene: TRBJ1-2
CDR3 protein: CASKRQGGGYGYTF

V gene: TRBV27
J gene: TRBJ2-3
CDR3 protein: CASSFRSGTDTQYF

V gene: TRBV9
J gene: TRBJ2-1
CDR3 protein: CASGPELAYNEQFF

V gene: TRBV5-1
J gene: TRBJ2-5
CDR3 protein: CASSKGQGFETQYF

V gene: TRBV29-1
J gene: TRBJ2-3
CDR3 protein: CSVLGQGTSTDTQYF

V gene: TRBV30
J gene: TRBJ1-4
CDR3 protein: CALTGGNEKLFF

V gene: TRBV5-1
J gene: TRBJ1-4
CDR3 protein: CASSLARGAGEKLFF

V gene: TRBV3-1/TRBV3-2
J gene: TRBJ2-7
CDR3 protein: CASVRPGTYEQYF

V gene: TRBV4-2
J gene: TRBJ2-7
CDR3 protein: CASSQDGSGRNYEQYF

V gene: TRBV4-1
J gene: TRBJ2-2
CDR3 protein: CASSPGQGRTGELFF

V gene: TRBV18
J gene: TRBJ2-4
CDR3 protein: CASSPETGTRENIQYF

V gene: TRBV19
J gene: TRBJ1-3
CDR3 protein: CASSRSIDSGNTIYF

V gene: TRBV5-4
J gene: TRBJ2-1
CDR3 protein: CASSLARKQFF

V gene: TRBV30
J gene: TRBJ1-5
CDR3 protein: CAWSGGTGGDQPQHF

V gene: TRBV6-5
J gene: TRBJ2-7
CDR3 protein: CASSRLAGDYEQYF

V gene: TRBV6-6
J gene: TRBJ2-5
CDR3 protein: CASREQGEGTQYF

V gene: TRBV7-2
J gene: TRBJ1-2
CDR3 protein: CASSPARGVDYGYTF

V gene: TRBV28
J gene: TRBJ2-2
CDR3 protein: CASSFSGSRAGELFF

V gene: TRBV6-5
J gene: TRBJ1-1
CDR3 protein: CASSYSRQVQNTEAFF

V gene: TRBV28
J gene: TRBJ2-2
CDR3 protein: CASDVAGYTGELFF

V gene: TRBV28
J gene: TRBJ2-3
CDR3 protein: CASSSQPGYRTDTQYF

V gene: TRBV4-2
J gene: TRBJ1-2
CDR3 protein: CASSQAGGQNYGYTF

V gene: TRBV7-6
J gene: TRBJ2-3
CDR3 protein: CASSLTTGRDTQYF

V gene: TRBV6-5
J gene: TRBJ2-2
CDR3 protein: CASSYFSGYTGELFF

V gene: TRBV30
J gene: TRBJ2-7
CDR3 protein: CAWDLLLSSFYEQYF

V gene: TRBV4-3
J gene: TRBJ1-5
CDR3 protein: CASSRGYGSNQPQHF

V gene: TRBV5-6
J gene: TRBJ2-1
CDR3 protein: CASSLGGLRNEQFF

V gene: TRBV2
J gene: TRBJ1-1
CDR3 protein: CASLKGTANTEAFF

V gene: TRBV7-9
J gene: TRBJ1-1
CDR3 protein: CASSLWTGVMNTEAFF

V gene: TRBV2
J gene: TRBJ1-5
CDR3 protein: CASSMDRAAQHF

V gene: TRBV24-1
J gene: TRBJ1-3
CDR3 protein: CATRGTDSGNTIYF

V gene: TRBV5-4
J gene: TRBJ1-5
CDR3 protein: CASSLGQGSNQPQHF

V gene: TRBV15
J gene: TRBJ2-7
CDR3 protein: CATSWLDREEQYF

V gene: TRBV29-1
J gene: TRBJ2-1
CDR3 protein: CSVEDSTHEQFF

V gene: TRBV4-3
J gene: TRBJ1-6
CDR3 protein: CASSQDSRGGSPLHF